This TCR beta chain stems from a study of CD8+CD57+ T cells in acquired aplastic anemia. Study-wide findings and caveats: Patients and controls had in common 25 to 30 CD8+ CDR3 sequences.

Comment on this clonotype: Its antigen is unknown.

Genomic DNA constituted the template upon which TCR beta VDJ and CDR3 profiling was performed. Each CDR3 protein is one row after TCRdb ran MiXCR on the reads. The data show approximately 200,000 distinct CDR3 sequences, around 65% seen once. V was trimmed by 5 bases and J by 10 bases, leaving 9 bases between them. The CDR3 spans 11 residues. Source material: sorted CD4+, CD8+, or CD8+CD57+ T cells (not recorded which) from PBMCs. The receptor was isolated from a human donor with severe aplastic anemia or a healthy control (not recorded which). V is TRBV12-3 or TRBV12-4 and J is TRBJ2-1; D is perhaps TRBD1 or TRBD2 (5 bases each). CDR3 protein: CASSPGLEQFF. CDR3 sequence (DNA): TGTGCCAGCAGTCCGGGGCTGGAGCAGTTCTTC.